Following are 6 T cell receptor beta chains from one sample sequenced in a study of blood T cell repertoires in COVID-19. Assay used: immunoSEQ multiplex PCR; TCRdb lists only in-frame clones, some missing. The data contain around 250,000 clones, 70% to 85% of them singletons. Sequenced input: peripheral blood. These receptor sequences come from a woman of 80 years or more with acute or convalescent COVID-19.

In its sample, this clone was seen a few times. The gene calls are TRBV6-5 and TRBJ2-5, with 8 bases matching TRBD1. CDR1 MNHEY and CDR2 SVGAGI come from the germline V gene. The CDR3 spans 15 residues. V lost 4 bases, J lost 4 bases, and 8 bases stayed unmatched. The CDR3 DNA reads TGTGCCAGCAGTTGGACCGGGACAGGATTAGAGACCCAGTACTTC. Its translation: CASSWTGTGLETQYF.

V is TRBV2 and J is TRBJ2-1; maybe TRBD2 (6 bases). Trimming pared 6 bases from V and 0 bases from J, leaving 9 bases between. The CDR3 is 14 amino acids. The germline CDR1 and CDR2 sequences are SNHLY and FYNNEI. The CDR3 sequence: CASSLATSYNEQFF. CDR3 bases: TGTGCCAGCAGCCTAGCGACCTCCTACAATGAGCAGTTCTTC.

The chain links TRBV2 to TRBJ2-5; D is possibly TRBD1 (6 bases). Germline V gene data show CDR1 as SNHLY and CDR2 as FYNNEI. Deletions cut 6 bases from V and 4 bases from J, with 15 bases between. The CDR3 runs 14 residues. The CDR3 DNA reads as TGTGCCAGCAGCAAACAACAGGGAGCAGAGACCCAGTACTTC. It specifies CASSKQQGAETQYF. The complete variable domain, with remaining parts taken from reference TRBV2 and TRBJ2-5, reads EPEVTQTPSHQVTQMGQEVILRCVPISNHLYFYWYRQILGQKVEFLVSFYNNEISEKSEIFDDQFSVERPDGSNFTLKIRSTKLEDSAMYFCASSKQQGAETQYFGPGTRLLVL.

V is TRBV4-3 and J is TRBJ2-7; 7 nucleotides align to TRBD2. CDR3 length equals 16 residues. The germline V gene encodes CDR1 LGHNA and CDR2 YSLEER. Losses at the gene ends were 3 bases for V and 0 bases for J; bases not matched to a gene: 8. CDR3 nucleotide sequence: TGCGCCAGCAGCCAGGACGGGACTAAAAGCTCCTACGAGCAGTACTTC. Its translation: CASSQDGTKSSYEQYF.

This clone was seen just once. In DNA form, the CDR3 reads TGCGCCAGCAGCACGACAGCGGGACTACCATTCTTC. Amino acid sequence: CASSTTAGLPFF. V gene TRBV5-1 combines with J gene TRBJ2-1; 7 bases agree with TRBD2. V dropped 4 bases and J dropped 16; count of bases not matched to a gene: 11. Looked up from germline, CDR1 is SGHRS and CDR2 is YFSETQ. The CDR3 covers 12 residues.

This clone has only a few counts. J is TRBJ2-7 and V is TRBV5-4; D is perhaps TRBD2 (6 bases). The CDR3 has 13 amino acids. Germline lookup yields CDR1 SGHNT and CDR2 YYREEE (reference sequence). Trimming removed 2 bases from V and 5 bases from J, with 11 bases in between. The DNA for the CDR3 is TGTGCCAGCAGCTTCGGGACTCCCAACGAGCAGTACTTC. Its translation: CASSFGTPNEQYF. Together with reference TRBV5-4 and TRBJ2-7, the CDR3 gives the full variable domain: ETGVTQSPTHLIKTRGQQVTLRCSSQSGHNTVSWYQQALGQGPQFIFQYYREEENGRGNFPPRFSGLQFPNYSSELNVNALELDDSALYLCASSFGTPNEQYFGPGTRLTVT.